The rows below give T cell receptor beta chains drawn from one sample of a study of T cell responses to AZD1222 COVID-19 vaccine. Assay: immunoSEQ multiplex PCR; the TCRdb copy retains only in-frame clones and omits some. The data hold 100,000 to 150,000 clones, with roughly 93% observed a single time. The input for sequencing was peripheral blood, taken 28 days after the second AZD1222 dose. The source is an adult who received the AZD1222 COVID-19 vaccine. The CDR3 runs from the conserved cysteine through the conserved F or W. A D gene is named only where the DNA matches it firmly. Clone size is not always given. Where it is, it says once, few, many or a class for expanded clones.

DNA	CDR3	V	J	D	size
TGTGCCAGCAGCGTGTCTGCGCAGGGCGGCAATGAGCAGTTCTTC	CASSVSAQGGNEQFF	TRBV9	TRBJ2-1	NA	NA
TGTGCCAGCAGCCAAGGGGCCACTAGCGGCCCGTACAATGAGCAGTTCTTC	CASSQGATSGPYNEQFF	TRBV4-2	TRBJ2-1	TRBD2	NA
TGTGCCAGCAGTTCTCCCGGGACAGCTAACTATGGCTACACCTTC	CASSSPGTANYGYTF	TRBV6-2/TRBV6-3	TRBJ1-2	TRBD1	once
TGTGCCAGCAGTTTATGGCAGTCCAATGAGCAGTTCTTC	CASSLWQSNEQFF	TRBV27	TRBJ2-1	NA	once
TGTGCCAGCAGTAACCGGGGGGGAAGCACAGATACGCAGTATTTT	CASSNRGGSTDTQYF	TRBV2	TRBJ2-3	TRBD2	NA
TGTGCCAGCAGCCCCCGAACCAGACAGGAGCCGTTCTTC	CASSPRTRQEPFF	TRBV7-9	TRBJ2-1	NA	NA
TGTGCCAGCAGTTCCCGAGGCTGGGAATACAATGAGCAGTTCTTC	CASSSRGWEYNEQFF	TRBV6-2/TRBV6-3	TRBJ2-1	NA	NA
TGTGCCAGCAGCAGACTAGCACACAACCAATACGAGCAGTACTTC	CASSRLAHNQYEQYF	TRBV27	TRBJ2-7	TRBD2	NA
TGTGCCACCAGCCCAGGCACACTTGAAAAACTGTTTTTT	CATSPGTLEKLFF	TRBV15	TRBJ1-4	NA	NA
TGTGCCAGCAGCCAAGTAAGGGACAGCCAGGATGGCTACACCTTC	CASSQVRDSQDGYTF	TRBV14	TRBJ1-2	TRBD1	NA
TGTGCCAGCACCCCATCAGGCGTGGGCACCGGGGAGCTGTTTTTT	CASTPSGVGTGELFF	TRBV28	TRBJ2-2	NA	NA
TGTGCCAGCAGCCCAAGGGGGACAGGAAGGGCTTTCTTT	CASSPRGTGRAFF	TRBV7-8	TRBJ1-1	TRBD1	NA
TGTGCCAGCAGTGAGGTCCAGGGCAGTAACTATGGCTACACCTTC	CASSEVQGSNYGYTF	TRBV6-1	TRBJ1-2	NA	NA
TGTGCCAGCAGTTCGAGGACAGGGACTGAGACCCAGTACTTC	CASSSRTGTETQYF	TRBV27	TRBJ2-5	TRBD1	NA
TGTGCCTGGAGTTTTCGGATAGCGTCCGAGCAGTACTTC	CAWSFRIASEQYF	TRBV30	TRBJ2-7	NA	NA
TGCGCCAGCAGCACAGACAGGGGGGTCGACGAGCAGTACTTC	CASSTDRGVDEQYF	TRBV5-1	TRBJ2-7	TRBD1	NA
TGTGCCAGCAGCCAAGTATGGGTCGTGAGCAATCAGCCCCAGCATTTT	CASSQVWVVSNQPQHF	TRBV4-2	TRBJ1-5	NA	NA
TGTGCCAGCAGCTTGGAACCGGGAGCTAACTATGGCTACACCTTC	CASSLEPGANYGYTF	TRBV11-2	TRBJ1-2	NA	NA
TGTGCCAGCAGTTTACCCGAGCTCTCCTATAATTCACCCCTCCACTTT	CASSLPELSYNSPLHF	TRBV28	TRBJ1-6	NA	NA
TGTGCCAGCAGGTCCTACAATGAGCAGTTCTTC	CASRSYNEQFF	TRBV6-5	TRBJ2-1	NA	NA
TGCGCCAGCAGCTTGGGGCCGGGCAGGGTGAACACTGAAGCTTTCTTT	CASSLGPGRVNTEAFF	TRBV5-1	TRBJ1-1	NA	once
TGTGCCAGCTCACCGCGGCGGGGAAACGAGCAGTACTTC	CASSPRRGNEQYF	TRBV18	TRBJ2-7	NA	NA
TGTGCCAGCAGTGATCCCGGACAGGCCTCTTCCTACGAGCAGTACTTC	CASSDPGQASSYEQYF	TRBV6-1	TRBJ2-7	TRBD1	few
TGTGCCAGCAGCTTAGAGCACAGGGGGGACATTCAGTACTTC	CASSLEHRGDIQYF	TRBV11-2	TRBJ2-4	TRBD1	NA